Shown below are 16 T cell receptor beta chains from a single sample sequenced in a study of T cell responses to AZD1222 COVID-19 vaccine. Sequencing was performed with immunoSEQ multiplex PCR; in TCRdb, only in-frame clones are kept and a portion is missing. Among 100,000 to 150,000 clones listed, approximately 88% were seen once. The source was peripheral blood, collected on day 0 of AZD1222 vaccination. The receptors derive from an adult in good health.

The chain is built from TRBV5-1 and TRBJ2-5; 10 bases fit TRBD1. The CDR3 consists of 14 residues. From germline, CDR1 is SGHRS and CDR2 YFSETQ. The trim removed 4 bases at V and 3 bases at J, leaving 3 bases unmatched. The CDR3 nucleotides are TGCGCCAGCAGCGCGGGACAGGGGAAAGAGACCCAGTACTTC. Residues: CASSAGQGKETQYF.

In its sample, this clone was seen once. The rearrangement links TRBV5-4 to TRBJ2-4; TRBD1 matches at 8 bases. Losses at the gene ends were 5 bases for V and 0 bases for J; bases not matched to a gene: 7. The CDR3 has 16 amino acids. CDR1 is SGHNT, CDR2 YYREEE, per germline (reference sequence). This CDR3 is CASSPDRVGAKNIQYF. The CDR3 DNA reads as TGTGCCAGCAGTCCGGACAGGGTGGGAGCCAAAAACATTCAGTACTTC. The whole variable domain, filled in from reference TRBV5-4 and TRBJ2-4, reads ETGVTQSPTHLIKTRGQQVTLRCSSQSGHNTVSWYQQALGQGPQFIFQYYREEENGRGNFPPRFSGLQFPNYSSELNVNALELDDSALYLCASSPDRVGAKNIQYFGAGTRLSVL.

In its sample, this clone was seen once. The chain uses TRBV6-5 and TRBJ1-1; D call uncertain. The V end was cut by 0 bases, the J end by 1 base, with 6 bases between. Germline-derived CDR1 and CDR2 are MNHEY and SVGAGI. The CDR3 has 14 amino acids. For the CDR3, the DNA is TGTGCCAGCAGTTACTCCAGAAGGAACACTGAAGCTTTCTTT. Residues: CASSYSRRNTEAFF.

Written as DNA, the CDR3 is TGTGCCAGCAGCCTACATGGGGCAGGGGGCGAACAGCCCCAGCATTTT. It encodes CASSLHGAGGEQPQHF. This chain joins TRBV3-1 (or the pseudogene TRBV3-2) and TRBJ1-5; 8 bases fit TRBD1. Germline V gene lookup returns CDR1 LGHDT and CDR2 YNNKEL (reference sequence). V lost 4 bases, J lost 7 bases, and 12 bases stayed unmatched. This CDR3 is built from 16 residues.

The chain couples TRBV5-1 to TRBJ1-1, with D maybe TRBD1 (5 bases). The CDR3 is 15 residues long. Germline-derived CDR1 and CDR2 are SGHRS and YFSETQ. Deletions cut 0 bases from V and 5 bases from J, with 14 bases between. The CDR3 DNA sequence: TGCGCCAGCAGCTTGGCGGAGGGGCGGAGGACTGAAGCTTTCTTT. Its protein is CASSLAEGRRTEAFF.

This chain links TRBV6-5 with TRBJ1-2; no clear D gene. The CDR3 runs 16 residues. In germline, CDR1 is MNHEY, CDR2 SVGAGI. Trimming pared 0 bases from V and 4 bases from J, leaving 15 bases between. The CDR3 coding sequence is TGTGCCAGCAGTTACTCGACACAGCCTGGAGGCTATGGCTACACCTTC. This gives the protein CASSYSTQPGGYGYTF.

The chain couples TRBV19 to TRBJ2-3, with TRBD1 matching over 7 bases. V was clipped by 6 bases and J by 5 bases; unmatched bases: 8. This CDR3 contains 14 residues. Germline CDR1 is LNHDA and CDR2 is SQIVND (reference sequence). CDR3 protein: CASRYPGTVDTQYF. CDR3 in DNA: TGTGCCAGTAGGTACCCCGGGACAGTAGATACGCAGTATTTT.

The chain links TRBV24-1 to TRBJ2-2; TRBD2 aligns across 7 bases. CDR3 length equals 17 residues. CDR1 and CDR2 (germline): KGHDR, SFDVKD. V lost 3 bases to trimming and J lost 6 bases; unmatched junction nucleotides: 12. The CDR3 loop is CATSDDKRGLLAGELFF. The CDR3 DNA sequence: TGTGCCACCAGTGATGACAAAAGGGGACTACTGGCCGGGGAGCTGTTTTTT.

This clone was counted once. The chain uses TRBV3-1 (or the pseudogene TRBV3-2) and TRBJ2-5; a possible D gene is TRBD2 (6 bases). The CDR3 has 13 amino acids. V was cut by 3 bases and J by 4 bases, with 9 bases left in between. Germline CDR1 LGHDT, CDR2 YNNKEL (reference sequence). The CDR3 DNA sequence: TGTGCCAGCAGCCAGCTGGGGGGAGAGACCCAGTACTTC. This codes for CASSQLGGETQYF.

The chain links TRBV5-4 to TRBJ2-1, with TRBD2 identical over 9 bases. Germline-derived CDR1 and CDR2 are SGHNT and YYREEE (reference sequence). The V and J ends lost 6 bases and 4 bases, in that order; junction bases with no gene match: 8. The CDR3 contains 15 residues. CDR3 protein: CASKGVTSGYNEQFF. The CDR3 DNA reads TGTGCCAGCAAAGGGGTGACTAGCGGATACAATGAGCAGTTCTTC.

This chain links TRBV14 with TRBJ1-2; D unresolved. V lost 4 bases and J lost 4, with 13 bases in between. The CDR3 loop spans 14 amino acids. Germline assignment: CDR1 SGHDN and CDR2 FVKESK. This chain's CDR3 is CASSPSHIAYGYTF. The CDR3 DNA is TGTGCCAGCAGCCCCTCCCATATAGCCTATGGCTACACCTTC.

The V gene is TRBV3-1 (or the pseudogene TRBV3-2), the J gene TRBJ1-2, with D perhaps matching TRBD1 (5 bases). Trimming took off 0 bases at V and 8 bases at J, with 10 bases between the two ends. Per the germline V gene, CDR1 is LGHDT and CDR2 is YNNKEL (reference sequence). The CDR3 totals 13 residues. CDR3 loop: CASSQDEGHGYTF. The CDR3, as DNA: TGTGCCAGCAGCCAAGATGAGGGGCACGGCTACACCTTC.

The CDR3 nucleotides are TGTGCCAGCCGCCTCGGGGGCCCTAACACTGAAGCTTTCTTT. It is translated as CASRLGGPNTEAFF. The J gene is TRBJ1-1, the V gene TRBV27, with a possible D match to TRBD1 (6 bases). The ends were cut back, 8 bases at V and 2 bases at J, with 15 bases in the middle. CDR3 size: 14 residues. Germline CDR1 MNHEY, CDR2 SMNVEV (reference sequence).

This chain uses TRBV9 with TRBJ2-2, with D unclear. The CDR3 spans 13 residues. CDR1 SGDLS and CDR2 YYNGEE come from the germline V gene. Deletions cut 0 bases from V and 5 bases from J, with 5 bases between. The CDR3 nucleotides are TGTGCCAGCAGCGTAGCTGGTACCGGGGAGCTGTTTTTT. The encoded protein is CASSVAGTGELFF. The full variable domain, its missing parts supplied by reference TRBV9 and TRBJ2-2, is DSGVTQTPKHLITATGQRVTLRCSPRSGDLSVYWYQQSLDQGLQFLIQYYNGEERAKGNILERFSAQQFPDLHSELNLSSLELGDSALYFCASSVAGTGELFFGEGSRLTVL.

The V gene is TRBV18, the J gene TRBJ1-1; D gene unclear. The germline V gene encodes CDR1 KGHSH and CDR2 LQKENI. V was clipped by 8 bases and J by 6 bases, with 10 bases between them. This CDR3 region has 11 residues. CDR3 in amino acids: CASRFPAEAFF. The CDR3 DNA follows: TGTGCCAGCCGCTTCCCGGCTGAAGCTTTCTTT.

The chain employs TRBV6-2 or TRBV6-3 and TRBJ2-2; 7 bases agree with TRBD2. The J segment lost 0 bases and the V segment lost 2 bases, leaving 9 bases of the junction unmatched. The CDR3 has 18 residues. Germline CDR1 is MNHEY and CDR2 is SVGEGT. The CDR3 reads CASSYNRLRGTNTGELFF. CDR3 in DNA: TGTGCCAGCAGTTACAACCGTTTGCGGGGGACGAACACCGGGGAGCTGTTTTTT.